The T cell receptor beta chain under discussion was sequenced for a study of blood T cell repertoires in COVID-19. Overall study context: The analysed material was cDNA or gDNA that came from T cells, B-cell-depleted T cells, or PBMCs.

Assignment of participants to cohorts was predicated upon participant-reported clinical history. Deletions cut 0 bases from V and 2 bases from J, with 13 bases between. Germline-derived CDR1 and CDR2 are LGHNA and YSLEER. The CDR3 has 16 amino acids. Repertoires were generated with immunoSEQ multiplex PCR, while TCRdb's copy carries only in-frame clones and drops some. The sample gives about 250,000 clones, about 89% of which show up once; approximately 2% is in the top ten. J is TRBJ1-2 and V is TRBV4-3; TRBD1 might be the D (5 bases). The origin of this receptor is a woman under 30 who had recovered from COVID-19. The sequenced sample was PBMCs or T cells enriched from blood (not recorded which). The CDR3 loop is CASSQDGPGDNYGYTF. The CDR3 coding sequence is TGCGCCAGCAGCCAAGATGGTCCGGGGGACAACTATGGCTACACCTTC.